This T cell receptor (beta chain) came from a study of T-cell memory formation after mild COVID-19. The CDR3 totals 19 residues. Germline V gives CDR1 KGHSH, CDR2 LQKENI. V was pared by 2 bases and J by 0 bases, with 9 bases of the junction left unmatched. MiXCR was run by TCRdb on the 5' RACE reads, yielding one entry per CDR3 protein. Found here are about 410,000 distinct CDR3 sequences, approximately 19% of them singletons; the top ten hold about a fifth. The sequencing sample was made of PBMCs or a T cell subset sorted from them (not recorded which). This chain connects TRBV18 to TRBJ1-3; TRBD1 agrees at 11 bases. This receptor was taken from a man aged 18 to 29 who had mild COVID-19 (a few samples of this study predate the infection). Cell type and time point are not known. CDR3 nucleotide sequence: TGTGCCAGCTCACCATTGAGGACAGGGGGCTTTAGCTCTGGAAACACCATATATTTT. It yields the protein CASSPLRTGGFSSGNTIYF.